This is a list of T cell receptor beta chains from one sample in a study of cytomegalovirus exposure and HLA in healthy donors. Here immunoSEQ multiplex PCR was the method, and the copy in TCRdb shows in-frame clones only, minus some. The data contain around 100,000 clones, around 74% of them singletons. The sample was PBMCs. These TCRs come from a man aged 30 to 39 in good health and CMV-seropositive. CDR3s include the opening cysteine and the closing phenylalanine or tryptophan. Each record gives: V gene, CDR3 protein.

TRBV4-2 | CASSPGTSETGELFF
TRBV9 | CASSAQGQNTGELFF
TRBV7-8 | CASSATGDTYNEQFF
TRBV11-2 | CASSPGGARSPLHF
TRBV2 | CASSGDRTTDTQYF
TRBV10-1 | CARAGPYRLNTEAFF
TRBV6-5 | CASRKGRNYEQYF
TRBV5-1 | CASSLDPGAGDGYTF
TRBV5-1 | CASGVLAGGYEQYF
TRBV18 | CASSWTHPNEKLFF
TRBV7-2 | CASSLNAQGSDEQYF
TRBV7-9 | CASSLDVLAGGGETQYF
TRBV5-1 | CASSYLGPLQETQYF
TRBV27 | CASSLRTGESGYTF
TRBV6-1 | CASSVGRTNQPQHF
TRBV19 | CASSIDIRLAASTDTQYF
TRBV7-9 | CASRPIRDRGIQGEQFF
TRBV7-3 | CASSSLGYSSYNEQFF
TRBV7-3 | CASSLGRGTGELFF
TRBV2 | CASDGPGANVLTF
TRBV5-1 | CASSLEQGDVDTQYF
TRBV7-2 | CASSSPSGENDEQYF
TRBV2 | CASTGGTGRSEQYF
TRBV5-1 | CASSLASTGQASGYTF
TRBV4-1 | CASSAVERSGELFF
TRBV6-1 | CASSAGQGSYEQYF
TRBV10-1 | CASSRDSDFNEQFF
TRBV28 | CATHGTDSVSYNEQFF
TRBV28 | CASSLPAQGGETQYF
TRBV7-9 | CASSLVGGNEQFF
TRBV29-1 | CSGGDQGAYEQYF
TRBV5-1 | CASSLGDSTGYTF
TRBV9 | CASSAWTEGNEQFF
TRBV4-2 | CASSRDGGGSPLHF
TRBV28 | CASSPPRGEQGAYEQYF
TRBV2 | CASLRNGYTF
TRBV11-2 | CASSLVKPYPGGLSPLHF
TRBV5-1 | CASSLYVPDSALSIGYTF
TRBV19 | CASRQGPTGELFF
TRBV27 | CASSSPASFAGNSPLHF
TRBV19 | CASSSRGRVGSTEAFF
TRBV7-2 | CASSDRDRGQETQYF
TRBV5-1 | CASSLGAGETQYF